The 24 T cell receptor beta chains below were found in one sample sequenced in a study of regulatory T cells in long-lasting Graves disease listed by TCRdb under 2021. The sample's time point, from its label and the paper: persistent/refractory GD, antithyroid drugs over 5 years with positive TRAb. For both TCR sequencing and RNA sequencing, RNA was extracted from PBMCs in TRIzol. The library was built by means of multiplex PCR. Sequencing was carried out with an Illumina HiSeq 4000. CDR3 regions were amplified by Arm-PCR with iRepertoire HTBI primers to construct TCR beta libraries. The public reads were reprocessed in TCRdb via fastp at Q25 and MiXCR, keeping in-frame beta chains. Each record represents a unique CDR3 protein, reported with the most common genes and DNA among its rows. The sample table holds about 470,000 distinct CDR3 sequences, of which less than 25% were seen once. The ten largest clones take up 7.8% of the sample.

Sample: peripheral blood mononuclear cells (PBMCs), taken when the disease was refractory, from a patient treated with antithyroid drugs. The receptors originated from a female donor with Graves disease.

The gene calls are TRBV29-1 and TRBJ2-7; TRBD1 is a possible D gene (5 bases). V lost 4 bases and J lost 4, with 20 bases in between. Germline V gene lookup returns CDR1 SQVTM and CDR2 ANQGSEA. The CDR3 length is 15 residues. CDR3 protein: CSVVWIGQGGYEQYF. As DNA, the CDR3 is TGCAGCGTTGTATGGATTGGGCAGGGTGGGTACGAGCAGTACTTC.

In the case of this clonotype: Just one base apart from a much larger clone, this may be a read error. In nucleotides, the CDR3 is TGTGCCAGCAGTTTTGGTCTCGAAGCTTCCTTT. Its translation: CASSFGLEASF. The chain has TRBV28 and TRBJ1-1, with unresolved D. The CDR3 is 11 amino acids. Germline loops: CDR1 MDHEN, CDR2 SYDVKM.

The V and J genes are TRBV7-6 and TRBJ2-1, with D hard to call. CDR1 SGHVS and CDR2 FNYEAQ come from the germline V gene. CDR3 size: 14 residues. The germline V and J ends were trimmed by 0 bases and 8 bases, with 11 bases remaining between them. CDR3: CASSLAPGVDEQFF. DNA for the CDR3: TGTGCCAGCAGCTTAGCCCCTGGAGTTGATGAGCAGTTCTTC.

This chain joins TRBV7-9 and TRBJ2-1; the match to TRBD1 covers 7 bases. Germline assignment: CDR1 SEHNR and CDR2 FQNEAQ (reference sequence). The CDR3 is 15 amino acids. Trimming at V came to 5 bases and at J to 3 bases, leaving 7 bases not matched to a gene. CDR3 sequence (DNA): TGTGCCAGCAGCCCCAGGGGGACATTCTACAATGAGCAGTTCTTC. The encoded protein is CASSPRGTFYNEQFF.

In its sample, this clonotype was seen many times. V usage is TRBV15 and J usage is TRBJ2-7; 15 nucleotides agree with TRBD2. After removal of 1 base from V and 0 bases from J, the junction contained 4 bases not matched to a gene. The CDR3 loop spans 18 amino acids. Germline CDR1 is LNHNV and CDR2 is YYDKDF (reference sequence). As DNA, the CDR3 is TGTGCCACCAGCAGAGGGACTAGCGGGAGGGGAAGCTCCTACGAGCAGTACTTC. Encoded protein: CATSRGTSGRGSSYEQYF.

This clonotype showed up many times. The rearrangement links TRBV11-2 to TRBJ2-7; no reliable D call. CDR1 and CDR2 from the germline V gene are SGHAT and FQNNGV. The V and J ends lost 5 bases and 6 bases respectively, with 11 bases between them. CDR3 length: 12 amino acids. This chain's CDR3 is CASSLPSGEQYF. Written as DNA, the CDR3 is TGTGCCAGCAGCCTCCCCTCGGGCGAGCAGTACTTC.

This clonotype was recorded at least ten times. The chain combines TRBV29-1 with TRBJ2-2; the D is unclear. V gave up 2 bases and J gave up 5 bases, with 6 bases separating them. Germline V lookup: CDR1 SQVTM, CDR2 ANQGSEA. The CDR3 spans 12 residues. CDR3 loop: CSVERDTGELFF. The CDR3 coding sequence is TGCAGCGTTGAACGAGATACCGGGGAGCTGTTTTTT.

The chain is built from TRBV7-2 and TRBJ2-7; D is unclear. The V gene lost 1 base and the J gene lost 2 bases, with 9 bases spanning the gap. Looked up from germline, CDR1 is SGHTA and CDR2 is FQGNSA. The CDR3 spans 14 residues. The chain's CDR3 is CASSLGARTYEQYF. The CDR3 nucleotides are TGTGCCAGCAGCTTAGGGGCCCGCACCTACGAGCAGTACTTC. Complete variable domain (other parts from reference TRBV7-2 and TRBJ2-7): GAGVSQSPSNKVTEKGKDVELRCDPISGHTALYWYRQSLGQGLEFLIYFQGNSAPDKSGLPSDRFSAERTGGSVSTLTIQRTQQEDSAVYLCASSLGARTYEQYFGPGTRLTVT.

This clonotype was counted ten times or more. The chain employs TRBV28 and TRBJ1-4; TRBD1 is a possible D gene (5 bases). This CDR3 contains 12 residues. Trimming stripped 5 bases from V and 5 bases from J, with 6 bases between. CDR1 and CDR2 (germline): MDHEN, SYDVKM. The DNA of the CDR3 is TGTGCCAGCAGTGACAGAAATGAAAAACTGTTTTTT. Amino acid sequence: CASSDRNEKLFF. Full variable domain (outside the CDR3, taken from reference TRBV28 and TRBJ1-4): DVKVTQSSRYLVKRTGEKVFLECVQDMDHENMFWYRQDPGLGLRLIYFSYDVKMKEKGDIPEGYSVSREKKERFSLILESASTNQTSMYLCASSDRNEKLFFGSGTQLSVL.

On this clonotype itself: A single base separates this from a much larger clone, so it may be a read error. The CDR3, as DNA: TGTGCCAGCAGTCAGGAGACTTACGAGCAGTGCTTC. Its protein product is CASSQETYEQCF. This chain uses TRBV6-1 with TRBJ2-7; D gene unclear. CDR3 size: 12 residues. The germline V gene encodes CDR1 MNHNS and CDR2 SASEGT.

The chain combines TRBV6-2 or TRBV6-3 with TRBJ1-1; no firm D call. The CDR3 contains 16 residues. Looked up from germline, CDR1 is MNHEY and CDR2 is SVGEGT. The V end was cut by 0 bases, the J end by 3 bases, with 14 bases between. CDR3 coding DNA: TGTGCCAGCAGTTACTCGCCCAACCGGTTGGACACTGAAGCTTTCTTT. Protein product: CASSYSPNRLDTEAFF.

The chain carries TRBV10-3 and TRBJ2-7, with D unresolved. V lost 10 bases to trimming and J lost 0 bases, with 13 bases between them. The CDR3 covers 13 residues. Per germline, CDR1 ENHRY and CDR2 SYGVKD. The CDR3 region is CATSLRVSYEQYF. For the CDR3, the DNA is TGTGCCACCTCTTTAAGGGTCTCCTACGAGCAGTACTTC.

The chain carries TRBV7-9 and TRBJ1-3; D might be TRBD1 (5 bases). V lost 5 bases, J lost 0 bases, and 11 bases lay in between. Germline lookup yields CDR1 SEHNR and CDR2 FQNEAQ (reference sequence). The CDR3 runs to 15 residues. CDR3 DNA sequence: TGTGCCAGCAGCGAGACAGATAGCTCTGGAAACACCATATATTTT. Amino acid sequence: CASSETDSSGNTIYF.

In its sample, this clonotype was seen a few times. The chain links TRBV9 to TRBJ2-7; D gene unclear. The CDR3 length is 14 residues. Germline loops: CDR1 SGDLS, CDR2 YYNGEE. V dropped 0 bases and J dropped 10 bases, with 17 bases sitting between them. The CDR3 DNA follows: TGTGCCAGCAGCGTAGCTGACGGAGCATTGGATCAGTACTTC. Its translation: CASSVADGALDQYF.

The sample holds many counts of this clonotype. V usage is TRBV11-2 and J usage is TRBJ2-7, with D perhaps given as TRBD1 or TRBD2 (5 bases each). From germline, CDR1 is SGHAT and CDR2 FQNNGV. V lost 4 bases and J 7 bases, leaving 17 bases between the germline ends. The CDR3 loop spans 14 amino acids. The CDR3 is CASSSGTPPGEQYF. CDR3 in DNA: TGTGCCAGCAGCTCCGGGACGCCGCCTGGGGAGCAGTACTTC.

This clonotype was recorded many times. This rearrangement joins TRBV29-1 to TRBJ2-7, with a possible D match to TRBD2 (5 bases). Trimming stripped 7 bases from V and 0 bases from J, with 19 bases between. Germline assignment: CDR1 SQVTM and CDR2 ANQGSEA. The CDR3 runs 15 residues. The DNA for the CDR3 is TGCAGCGCAAACGTACGGGGAGACCGCTCCTACGAGCAGTACTTC. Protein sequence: CSANVRGDRSYEQYF.

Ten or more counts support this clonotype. CDR3 sequence (DNA): TGTGCCAGCAGTAAAGGGGGTTTGGGTTCACAGCCCCAGCATTTT. It encodes CASSKGGLGSQPQHF. The chain has TRBV28 and TRBJ1-5, with D maybe TRBD1 (6 bases). The CDR3 consists of 15 residues. V was clipped by 5 bases and J by 7 bases, with 18 bases between them. CDR1 and CDR2 (germline): MDHEN, SYDVKM.

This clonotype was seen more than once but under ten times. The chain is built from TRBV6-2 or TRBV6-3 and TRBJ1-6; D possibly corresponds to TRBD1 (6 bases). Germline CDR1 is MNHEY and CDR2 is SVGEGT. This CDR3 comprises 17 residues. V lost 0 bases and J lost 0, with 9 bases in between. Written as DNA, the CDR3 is TGTGCCAGCAGTTACTCGGGGGGCGCCTCCTATAATTCACCCCTCCACTTT. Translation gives CASSYSGGASYNSPLHF.

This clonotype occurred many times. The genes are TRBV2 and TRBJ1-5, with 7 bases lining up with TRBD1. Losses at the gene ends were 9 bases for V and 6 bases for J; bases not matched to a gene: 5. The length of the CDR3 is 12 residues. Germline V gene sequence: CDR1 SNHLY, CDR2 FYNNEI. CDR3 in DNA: TGTGCCAGTACAGGGGTCGGTCAGCCCCAGCATTTT. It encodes CASTGVGQPQHF. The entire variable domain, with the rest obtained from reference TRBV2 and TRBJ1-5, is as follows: EPEVTQTPSHQVTQMGQEVILRCVPISNHLYFYWYRQILGQKVEFLVSFYNNEISEKSEIFDDQFSVERPDGSNFTLKIRSTKLEDSAMYFCASTGVGQPQHFGDGTRLSIL.

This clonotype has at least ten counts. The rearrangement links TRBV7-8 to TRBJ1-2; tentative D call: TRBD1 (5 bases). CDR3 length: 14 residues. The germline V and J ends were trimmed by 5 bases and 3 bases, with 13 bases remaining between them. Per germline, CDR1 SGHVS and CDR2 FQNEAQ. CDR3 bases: TGTGCCAGCAGCCCCCTGACAGATCACTATGGCTACACCTTC. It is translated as CASSPLTDHYGYTF. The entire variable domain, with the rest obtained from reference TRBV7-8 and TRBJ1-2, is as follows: GAGVSQSPRYKVAKRGQDVALRCDPISGHVSLFWYQQALGQGPEFLTYFQNEAQLDKSGLPSDRFFAERPEGSVSTLKIQRTQQEDSAVYLCASSPLTDHYGYTFGSGTRLTVV.

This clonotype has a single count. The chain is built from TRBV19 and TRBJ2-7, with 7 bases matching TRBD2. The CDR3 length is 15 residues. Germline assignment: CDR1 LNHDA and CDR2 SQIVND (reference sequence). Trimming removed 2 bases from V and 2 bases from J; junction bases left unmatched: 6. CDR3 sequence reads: CASSIMASGAYEQYF. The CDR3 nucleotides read TGTGCCAGTAGTATAATGGCTAGCGGAGCCTACGAGCAGTACTTC.

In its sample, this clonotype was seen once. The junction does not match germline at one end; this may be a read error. CDR3 DNA sequence: TGTGCCAGCAGCCCCCCAGCTGACGGACTCCCCTACGAGCAGCACTTC. Protein product: CASSPPADGLPYEQHF. V and J are TRBV7-9 and TRBJ2-7, with a possible D match to TRBD2 (5 bases). The CDR3 is made up of 16 amino acids. CDR1 SEHNR and CDR2 FQNEAQ come from the germline V gene (reference sequence).

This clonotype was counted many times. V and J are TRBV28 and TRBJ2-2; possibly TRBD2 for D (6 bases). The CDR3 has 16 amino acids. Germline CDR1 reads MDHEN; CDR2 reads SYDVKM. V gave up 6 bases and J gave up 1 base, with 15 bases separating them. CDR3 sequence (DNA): TGTGCCAGCAGCCCCGCGGGCGGGAAGAACACCGGGGAGCTGTTTTTT. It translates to CASSPAGGKNTGELFF.

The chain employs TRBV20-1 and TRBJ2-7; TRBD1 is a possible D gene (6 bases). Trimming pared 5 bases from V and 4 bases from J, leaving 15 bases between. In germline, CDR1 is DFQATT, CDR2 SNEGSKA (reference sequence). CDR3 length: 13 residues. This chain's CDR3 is CSAGRGGLYEQYF. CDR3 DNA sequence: TGCAGTGCTGGTCGAGGGGGATTATACGAGCAGTACTTC.